These 5 T cell receptor beta chains share one sample of origin, sequenced in a study of identical twins. One entry per CDR3 protein results from TCRdb running MiXCR on the 5' RACE reads. The sample includes 350,000 to 500,000 distinct CDR3 sequences, around 20% of them seen just once. Sample: naive T cells sorted from blood. Receptors originate from a man aged 45-65 years in good health.

This clonotype was observed a handful of times. Here the CDR3 reads CSARGPSSGRALTDTQYF. The DNA for the CDR3 is TGCAGTGCTAGAGGCCCGTCTAGCGGGAGGGCCCTAACAGATACGCAGTATTTT. The rearrangement links TRBV20-1 to TRBJ2-3; 12 bases fit TRBD2. CDR1 is DFQATT and CDR2 is SNEGSKA in the germline V gene (reference sequence). V gave up 1 base and J gave up 3 bases; unmatched junction bases: 11. CDR3 size: 18 residues.

Many counts were recorded for this clonotype. This chain's CDR3 is CASSLGGSQPQHF. CDR3 nucleotides: TGTGCCAGCAGCCTCGGGGGGAGTCAGCCCCAGCATTTT. This chain uses TRBV7-2 with TRBJ1-5; D possibly corresponds to TRBD1 (5 bases). Per germline, CDR1 SGHTA and CDR2 FQGNSA. The CDR3 is made up of 13 amino acids. Trimming shortened V by 5 bases and J by 6 bases, and 11 bases separated the two germline ends. Based on the CDR3 plus reference TRBV7-2 and TRBJ1-5, the full variable domain is GAGVSQSPSNKVTEKGKDVELRCDPISGHTALYWYRQSLGQGLEFLIYFQGNSAPDKSGLPSDRFSAERTGGSVSTLTIQRTQQEDSAVYLCASSLGGSQPQHFGDGTRLSIL.

This clonotype was found once. The chain is built from TRBV24-1 and TRBJ2-7, with a tentative D call TRBD2 (6 bases). Germline V lookup: CDR1 KGHDR, CDR2 SFDVKD. V was cut by 7 bases and J by 3 bases, with 12 bases left in between. The CDR3 covers 13 residues. As DNA, the CDR3 is TGTGCCACCAGCGCGGAGGGCGGCTACGAGCAGTACTTC. As protein: CATSAEGGYEQYF.

This clonotype was observed a handful of times. The gene calls are TRBV5-1 and TRBJ2-1; D gene unclear. The CDR3 covers 14 residues. Germline-derived CDR1 and CDR2 are SGHRS and YFSETQ. V was pared by 0 bases and J by 7 bases, with 11 bases between. The CDR3 reads CASSLDWVGNEQFF. CDR3 DNA: TGCGCCAGCAGCTTGGATTGGGTGGGGAATGAGCAGTTCTTC.

This clonotype was seen only a few times. This rearrangement joins TRBV18 to TRBJ2-7, with 10 bases lining up with TRBD2. This CDR3 comprises 16 residues. J gave up 2 bases and V 2 bases, and 6 bases lay outside the gene matches. Looked up from germline, CDR1 is KGHSH and CDR2 is LQKENI. In nucleotides, the CDR3 is TGTGCCAGCTCACCATTGCAACTAGCGGGGACCTACGAGCAGTACTTC. Translation: CASSPLQLAGTYEQYF.